This record looks at one TCR beta chain sequence and its context. Per the study methods: For nucleated cells, counts were estimated from reference gene primer amplification. Assay: immunoSEQ multiplex PCR; the TCRdb copy retains only in-frame clones and omits some. That table is the source of V, J and clone size, and D and trimming were worked out from the DNA. This table has approximately 82,000 clones, roughly 90% appearing once. This sample was included in a study of blood T cell repertoires in COVID-19. The overall study: The analysed material was cDNA or gDNA that came from T cells, B-cell-depleted T cells, or PBMCs.

Participants reported their clinical history, and cohort assignment relied on those reports. The source material was PBMCs or T cells enriched from blood (not recorded which). The sequence came from a woman aged 50 to 60 with acute COVID-19.

In nucleotides, the CDR3 is TGTGCCAGCAGTTTGGACGGGAGGGGCTATGGCTACACCTTC. Its protein product is CASSLDGRGYGYTF. The chain has TRBV28 and TRBJ1-2; weak D call: TRBD1 (5 bases). The V gene's germline CDR1 is MDHEN and CDR2 SYDVKM. V was clipped by 3 bases and J by 4 bases, with 12 bases between them. This CDR3 is built from 14 residues.